One sample yielded the 30 T cell receptor beta chains listed below, sequenced in a study of identical twins. TCRdb reprocessed the 5' RACE reads with MiXCR, giving one entry per CDR3 protein. The data contain 550,000 to 700,000 distinct CDR3 sequences, 21% of them singletons. The same sample was also used in a study of T cells expressing NK-cell markers.

The specimen sequenced was PBMCs. The source of these receptors is a woman between 18 and 29 years old in good health.

This clonotype was observed at least ten times. The CDR3 here is CASSFGLAVSYEQYF. The CDR3 DNA follows: TGTGCCAGCAGCTTTGGGCTAGCGGTATCCTACGAGCAGTACTTC. The chain recombines TRBV7-9 with TRBJ2-7; 7 nucleotides agree with TRBD2. The junction had 6 bases not matched to a gene; V was cut back by 3 bases and J by 1 base. Germline values: CDR1 SEHNR, CDR2 FQNEAQ (reference sequence). The CDR3 extends over 15 amino acids.

Ten or more counts support this clonotype. This sequence joins TRBV6-6 and TRBJ2-7; D unresolved. The CDR3 extends over 11 amino acids. Germline V lookup: CDR1 MNHNY, CDR2 SVGAGI (reference sequence). Trimming took 7 bases from V and 5 from J, leaving 9 bases between them. CDR3: CASKAEDEQYF. The CDR3 region has the DNA TGTGCCAGCAAGGCCGAGGACGAGCAGTACTTC.

The chain joins TRBV2 to TRBJ2-3, with 12 bases fitting TRBD2. There are 15 residues in the CDR3. The V gene end was trimmed by 10 bases and the J gene end by 2 bases; junction bases not matched to a gene: 7. Per germline, CDR1 SNHLY and CDR2 FYNNEI. The CDR3 region has the DNA TGTGCCACCACGACTAGCGGGGGAGCCACAGATACGCAGTATTTT. It codes for CATTTSGGATDTQYF.

This clonotype was counted only a few times. CDR3 in DNA: TGCAGCCCTCGGGAGACCCAGTACTTC. Translating it yields CSPRETQYF. This chain connects TRBV20-1 to TRBJ2-5; no reliable D call. The CDR3 extends over 9 amino acids. Germline loops: CDR1 DFQATT, CDR2 SNEGSKA (reference sequence).

Only a few counts were recorded for this clonotype. The chain joins TRBV12-3 or TRBV12-4 to TRBJ2-1; 7 bases map to TRBD1. The CDR3 is 15 amino acids. V lost 6 bases to trimming and J lost 13 bases; unmatched junction nucleotides: 18. The CDR3 DNA reads as TGTGCCAGCAGCGACCGGGACAGAGATACAATGGAACAGTTCTTC. Encoded protein: CASSDRDRDTMEQFF.

This clonotype was counted only a few times. The V call is TRBV5-1, the J call TRBJ2-1; 7 bases line up with TRBD1. The length of the CDR3 is 14 residues. With 6 bases clipped from V and 0 bases from J, the junction kept 3 bases outside the gene matches. CDR1 is SGHRS, CDR2 YFSETQ, per germline. CDR3 sequence (DNA): TGCGCCAGCACCGGGGACAGCTCCTACAATGAGCAGTTCTTC. This translates into CASTGDSSYNEQFF.

V usage is TRBV4-3 and J usage is TRBJ2-3, with D unresolved. Per germline, CDR1 LGHNA and CDR2 YSLEER. V lost 0 bases and J lost 10, with 8 bases in between. CDR3 length: 12 amino acids. In DNA, the CDR3 is TGCGCCAGCAGCCAAGAAGCAGGCCCGCAGTATTTT. Amino acids: CASSQEAGPQYF.

This sequence joins TRBV5-1 and TRBJ1-4, with no clear D. CDR1 and CDR2 (germline): SGHRS, YFSETQ. The CDR3 consists of 14 residues. V lost 6 bases and J 8 bases, leaving 17 bases between the germline ends. The CDR3 DNA is TGCGCCAGCAAACCTACGGGCGTAAGCGAAAAACTGTTTTTT. It codes for CASKPTGVSEKLFF.

This clonotype has a count of ten or more. The chain couples TRBV20-1 to TRBJ2-1; 8 bases fit TRBD2. The V gene's germline CDR1 is DFQATT and CDR2 SNEGSKA (reference sequence). This CDR3 contains 15 residues. V dropped 0 bases and J dropped 4; count of bases not matched to a gene: 5. For the CDR3, the DNA is TGCAGTGCTAGAGAAGGGCTAGCGGGTTACAATGAGCAGTTCTTC. Translation gives CSAREGLAGYNEQFF.

This clonotype was seen a few times. The V gene is TRBV12-3 or TRBV12-4, the J gene TRBJ2-3, with 8 positions matching TRBD2. J gave up 1 base and V 8 bases, and 11 bases lay outside the gene matches. The CDR3 has 16 amino acids. The CDR3 loop reads CASFLGGASGTDTQYF. CDR3 bases: TGTGCCAGCTTTCTCGGGGGGGCATCGGGCACAGATACGCAGTATTTT.

V and J are TRBV6-5 and TRBJ2-7; maybe TRBD2 (5 bases). CDR3 size: 14 residues. Looked up from germline, CDR1 is MNHEY and CDR2 is SVGAGI. Trimming took off 2 bases at V and 4 bases at J, with 12 bases between the two ends. CDR3 bases: TGTGCCAGCAGTTACGGGCTAGCTCAGTACGAGCAGTACTTC. The encoded protein is CASSYGLAQYEQYF.

Only a few counts were recorded for this clonotype. This chain uses TRBV29-1 with TRBJ2-7, with 10 bases identical to TRBD1. The trim removed 4 bases at V and 6 bases at J, leaving 3 bases unmatched. The germline gives CDR1 SQVTM, CDR2 ANQGSEA. There are 12 residues in the CDR3. The CDR3: CSVGQGAGEQYF. The CDR3 DNA is TGCAGCGTTGGACAGGGGGCAGGCGAGCAGTACTTC.

This clonotype was seen once. J is TRBJ2-3 and V is TRBV6-5, with D tentatively TRBD2 (5 bases). V dropped 7 bases and J dropped 7 bases, with 15 bases sitting between them. Germline loops: CDR1 MNHEY, CDR2 SVGAGI. The CDR3 contains 13 residues. CDR3 amino acids: CASKLGVRNTQYF. CDR3 sequence (DNA): TGTGCCAGCAAGTTGGGAGTTAGGAATACGCAGTATTTT.

The V gene is TRBV10-2, the J gene TRBJ2-3, with 10 bases matching TRBD2. The ends lost 3 bases at V and 1 base at J; junction bases unmatched: 7. CDR1 and CDR2 from the germline V gene are WSHSY and SAAADI. This CDR3 has 17 residues. CDR3: CASSDQRGGRGTDTQYF. DNA for the CDR3: TGCGCCAGCAGTGATCAGCGGGGGGGCCGAGGCACAGATACGCAGTATTTT.

This clonotype came up a few times. V and J are TRBV7-2 and TRBJ2-7, with TRBD2 identical over 10 bases. The CDR3 is 16 amino acids. From germline, CDR1 is SGHTA and CDR2 FQGNSA. V was clipped by 3 bases and J by 1 base; unmatched bases: 6. The CDR3 DNA reads TGTGCCAGCAGCTTCGGGAGCGGGAGGGCGTCCTACGAGCAGTACTTC. Encoded protein: CASSFGSGRASYEQYF.

This clonotype was seen more than once but under ten times. This sequence joins TRBV12-3 or TRBV12-4 and TRBJ2-7; D might be TRBD2 (5 bases). V was trimmed by 6 bases and J by 9 bases, leaving 12 bases between them. The CDR3 runs to 11 residues. The CDR3 protein is CASSQRAAQYF. CDR3 sequence (DNA): TGTGCCAGCAGCCAGAGGGCGGCGCAGTACTTC.

This clonotype was counted a few times. V is TRBV20-1 and J is TRBJ1-4, with TRBD1 identical over 9 bases. With V trimmed by 3 bases and J by 7 bases, 3 bases remained unmatched. The germline V gene has CDR1 DFQATT and CDR2 SNEGSKA (reference sequence). The CDR3 runs 13 residues. In DNA, the CDR3 is TGCAGTGCTAGGAAGACAGGGGGTGAAAAACTGTTTTTT. It codes for CSARKTGGEKLFF.

This clonotype was observed at least ten times. The chain links TRBV12-3 or TRBV12-4 to TRBJ2-7; D perhaps matches TRBD1 (6 bases). This CDR3 is 16 amino acids long. Trimming cost V 2 bases and J 2 bases, with 16 bases left between them. The CDR3 bases are TGTGCCAGCAGTTTACGACCGAGGGGGAACCCCTACGAGCAGTACTTC. Translation: CASSLRPRGNPYEQYF.

The genes are TRBV6-5 and TRBJ2-3; TRBD2 matches 9 bases. V trimming: 1 base; J trimming: 5 bases; junction bases outside the gene matches: 7. The germline gives CDR1 MNHEY, CDR2 SVGAGI. This CDR3 has 16 amino acids. CDR3 nucleotides: TGTGCCAGCAGTTACTATGGCGGGAGGGGGGGAGATACGCAGTATTTT. It specifies CASSYYGGRGGDTQYF.

In its sample, this clonotype was seen a few times. V and J are TRBV12-3 or TRBV12-4 and TRBJ2-6; D ambiguous. The CDR3 has 15 amino acids. V lost 5 bases and J lost 0, with 8 bases in between. The DNA of the CDR3 is TGTGCCAGCAGTCCGAGTTACTCTGGGGCCAACGTCCTGACTTTC. Translation: CASSPSYSGANVLTF.

The chain links TRBV4-3 to TRBJ1-4; no definite D call. CDR3 length: 17 amino acids. V gave up 4 bases and J gave up 4 bases, with 19 bases separating them. Germline assignment: CDR1 LGHNA and CDR2 YSLEER. For the CDR3, the DNA is TGCGCCAGCAGCCCCCTAAAGGACGGCAGGAGTAATGAAAAACTGTTTTTT. Protein sequence: CASSPLKDGRSNEKLFF.

This clonotype was found many times. V gene TRBV29-1 combines with J gene TRBJ2-7, with 8 bases aligning to TRBD1. The germline V gene encodes CDR1 SQVTM and CDR2 ANQGSEA. This CDR3 is built from 13 residues. The junction had 9 bases not matched to a gene; V was cut back by 7 bases and J by 4 bases. The CDR3 here is CSAQTGVGYEQYF. CDR3 DNA: TGCAGCGCCCAGACAGGGGTAGGATACGAGCAGTACTTC.

In this sample, this clonotype turned up a few times. This chain links TRBV14 with TRBJ2-3; 9 nucleotides agree with TRBD2. The junction had 12 bases not matched to a gene; V was cut back by 3 bases and J by 2 bases. CDR1 and CDR2 from the germline V gene are SGHDN and FVKESK. The CDR3 loop spans 18 amino acids. For the CDR3, the DNA is TGTGCCAGCAGCCACAGAACAGGCGCGGGAGGGTTCACAGATACGCAGTATTTT. Translated, it gives CASSHRTGAGGFTDTQYF.

The chain uses TRBV20-1 and TRBJ2-2; 10 bases are a match to TRBD2. Per the germline V gene, CDR1 is DFQATT and CDR2 is SNEGSKA (reference sequence). This CDR3 is 15 amino acids long. V lost 4 bases to trimming and J lost 3 bases; unmatched junction nucleotides: 5. CDR3 amino acids: CSANGLAADTGELFF. The CDR3, as DNA: TGCAGTGCTAACGGACTAGCGGCTGACACCGGGGAGCTGTTTTTT.

This clonotype has more than one count but fewer than ten. The V call is TRBV6-6, the J call TRBJ1-1; D gene ambiguous. The CDR3 spans 13 residues. Germline V lookup: CDR1 MNHNY, CDR2 SVGAGI (reference sequence). Trimming removed 2 bases from V and 1 base from J, with 5 bases in between. The CDR3 spells CASSYTENTEAFF. CDR3 DNA sequence: TGTGCCAGCAGTTACACAGAGAACACTGAAGCTTTCTTT.

This clonotype turned up a few times. The rearrangement links TRBV5-1 to TRBJ2-7, with D possibly being TRBD2 (6 bases). In germline, CDR1 is SGHRS, CDR2 YFSETQ. CDR3 length: 15 residues. V gave up 4 bases and J gave up 2 bases, with 16 bases separating them. The CDR3 bases are TGCGCCAGCAGCGACATCCTTAGCGGCCCCTACGAGCAGTACTTC. This gives the protein CASSDILSGPYEQYF.

This sequence joins TRBV27 and TRBJ2-1; D tentatively fits TRBD1 or TRBD2 (5 bases each). Trimming removed 10 bases at V and 7 bases at J, with 11 bases between. This CDR3 spans 11 amino acids. CDR1 is MNHEY, CDR2 SMNVEV, per germline (reference sequence). CDR3 coding DNA: TGTGCCACCCTCAGGGAGAATGAGCAGTTCTTC. Translated: CATLRENEQFF.

This clonotype was observed a few times. The chain is built from TRBV7-9 and TRBJ2-1; no clear D gene. The CDR3 length is 16 residues. Trimming removed 7 bases from V and 2 bases from J, with 18 bases in between. The germline V gene encodes CDR1 SEHNR and CDR2 FQNEAQ (reference sequence). CDR3 in amino acids: CASIGSRRSPYNEQFF. Here the CDR3 DNA reads TGTGCCAGCATCGGATCCCGTCGGAGTCCCTACAATGAGCAGTTCTTC.

The rearrangement links TRBV9 to TRBJ2-3; D may be TRBD2 (6 bases). The CDR3 consists of 15 residues. CDR1 and CDR2 from the germline V gene are SGDLS and YYNGEE. Trimming pared 0 bases from V and 3 bases from J, leaving 11 bases between. As DNA, the CDR3 is TGTGCCAGCAGCGTAGGGGTAGCGGAAACAGATACGCAGTATTTT. This sequence encodes CASSVGVAETDTQYF.

The chain joins TRBV5-1 to TRBJ2-3; 9 bases fit TRBD2. This CDR3 spans 17 amino acids. The ends lost 4 bases at V and 0 bases at J; junction bases unmatched: 9. Germline values: CDR1 SGHRS, CDR2 YFSETQ. CDR3 sequence (DNA): TGCGCCAGCAGCAAATCTAAGACTAGCGGTAGCACAGATACGCAGTATTTT. Translating it yields CASSKSKTSGSTDTQYF. Full variable domain (missing parts from reference TRBV5-1 and TRBJ2-3): KAGVTQTPRYLIKTRGQQVTLSCSPISGHRSVSWYQQTPGQGLQFLFEYFSETQRNKGNFPGRFSGRQFSNSRSEMNVSTLELGDSALYLCASSKSKTSGSTDTQYFGPGTRLTVL.